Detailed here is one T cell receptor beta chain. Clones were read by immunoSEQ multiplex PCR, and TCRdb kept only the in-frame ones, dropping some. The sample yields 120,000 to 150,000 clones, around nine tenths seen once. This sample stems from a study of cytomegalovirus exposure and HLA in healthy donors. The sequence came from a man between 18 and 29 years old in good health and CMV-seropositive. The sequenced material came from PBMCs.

CDR3 sequence reads: CAISGTVGQPQHF. The DNA for the CDR3 is TGTGCCATCAGTGGGACAGTTGGTCAGCCCCAGCATTTT. The chain joins TRBV10-3 to TRBJ1-5, with D perhaps TRBD1 (6 bases). This CDR3 contains 13 residues. Germline V lookup: CDR1 ENHRY, CDR2 SYGVKD. V was shortened by 4 bases and J by 6 bases, with 10 bases between the two germline ends.